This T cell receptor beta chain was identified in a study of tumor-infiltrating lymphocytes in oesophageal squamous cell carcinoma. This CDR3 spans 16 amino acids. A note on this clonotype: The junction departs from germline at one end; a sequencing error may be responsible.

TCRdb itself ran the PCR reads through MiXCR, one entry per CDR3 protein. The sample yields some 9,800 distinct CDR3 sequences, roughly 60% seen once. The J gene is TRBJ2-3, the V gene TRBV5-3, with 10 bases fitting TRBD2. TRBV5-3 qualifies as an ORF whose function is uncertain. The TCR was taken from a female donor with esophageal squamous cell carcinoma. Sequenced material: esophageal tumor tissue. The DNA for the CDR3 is TGCGCCAGCAGCTGGGGACTAGCGACTAGCACAGATACGCAGTATTTT. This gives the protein CASSWGLATSTDTQYF.